The rows below give T cell receptor beta chains drawn from one sample of a study of shared clonotypes between healthy human individuals. The method was immunoSEQ multiplex PCR; TCRdb's version includes in-frame clones alone and lacks a portion of them. There are some 200,000 clones in the sample; 60% to 70% occur only once, and around 10% lies in the top ten. The sample was memory CD4+ T cells sorted from blood. The receptors here all came from a man aged 30 to 45 in good health. Both conserved end residues are part of each CDR3. The order of the fields is D gene, V gene, J gene, clone size, CDR3 protein, CDR3 DNA. The D gene is left open where the match is weak. The size entry is marked missing in some rows and otherwise reads once, few, many or a size class.

d_gene: NA
v_gene: TRBV15
j_gene: TRBJ1-4
abundance: NA
CDR3aa: CATSRDFETENEKLFF
CDR3nt: TGTGCCACCAGCAGAGATTTCGAGACAGAGAATGAAAAACTGTTTTTT

d_gene: TRBD2
v_gene: TRBV2
j_gene: TRBJ2-1
abundance: NA
CDR3aa: CASIGLASINEQFF
CDR3nt: TGTGCCAGCATAGGACTAGCGTCCATTAATGAGCAGTTCTTC

d_gene: NA
v_gene: TRBV23-1
j_gene: TRBJ1-5
abundance: NA
CDR3aa: CASSSPNLPWVNNQPQHF
CDR3nt: TGCGCCAGCAGTTCACCCAACCTCCCATGGGTAAACAATCAGCCCCAGCATTTT

d_gene: TRBD2
v_gene: TRBV5-6
j_gene: TRBJ2-7
abundance: NA
CDR3aa: CASSPLGGRAIEQYF
CDR3nt: TGTGCCAGCAGCCCACTCGGCGGGAGGGCCATCGAGCAGTACTTC

d_gene: TRBD2
v_gene: TRBV4-3
j_gene: TRBJ2-7
abundance: few
CDR3aa: CASSHGLAGPYEQYF
CDR3nt: TGCGCCAGCAGCCACGGACTAGCGGGACCTTACGAGCAGTACTTC

d_gene: NA
v_gene: TRBV10-3
j_gene: TRBJ1-4
abundance: NA
CDR3aa: CAPGEHGSWNEKLFF
CDR3nt: TGTGCCCCGGGGGAACATGGTAGTTGGAATGAAAAACTGTTTTTT

d_gene: TRBD1
v_gene: TRBV15
j_gene: TRBJ2-1
abundance: NA
CDR3aa: CATSIPRQGDEQFF
CDR3nt: TGTGCCACCAGTATACCCAGACAGGGCGATGAGCAGTTCTTC

d_gene: NA
v_gene: TRBV10-1
j_gene: TRBJ2-3
abundance: few
CDR3aa: CASSENTDTQYF
CDR3nt: TGCGCCAGCAGTGAAAACACAGATACGCAGTATTTT

d_gene: TRBD2
v_gene: TRBV11-3
j_gene: TRBJ2-1
abundance: NA
CDR3aa: CASSSIAGGEQFF
CDR3nt: TGTGCCAGCAGCTCCATAGCGGGTGGTGAGCAGTTCTTC

d_gene: NA
v_gene: TRBV2
j_gene: TRBJ1-1
abundance: NA
CDR3aa: CASSEQGEAFF
CDR3nt: TGTGCCAGCAGCGAACAGGGTGAAGCTTTCTTT

d_gene: NA
v_gene: TRBV7-9
j_gene: TRBJ2-3
abundance: NA
CDR3aa: CASSLGRLGGTDTQYF
CDR3nt: TGTGCCAGCAGCTTAGGGCGGTTAGGAGGCACAGATACGCAGTATTTT

d_gene: TRBD1
v_gene: TRBV7-2
j_gene: TRBJ2-7
abundance: NA
CDR3aa: CASSSRDGTAGYEQYF
CDR3nt: TGTGCCAGCAGCTCCCGCGATGGGACAGCAGGCTACGAGCAGTACTTC

d_gene: NA
v_gene: TRBV5-5
j_gene: TRBJ2-2
abundance: few
CDR3aa: CASSSVSHGELFF
CDR3nt: TGTGCCAGCAGCTCGGTTTCTCACGGGGAGCTGTTTTTT

d_gene: NA
v_gene: TRBV18
j_gene: TRBJ1-2
abundance: few
CDR3aa: CASADGANYGYTF
CDR3nt: TGTGCCAGCGCGGACGGAGCTAACTATGGCTACACCTTC

d_gene: NA
v_gene: TRBV30
j_gene: TRBJ1-1
abundance: NA
CDR3aa: CAWSVRTSTEAFF
CDR3nt: TGTGCCTGGAGTGTCAGGACGAGCACTGAAGCTTTCTTT

d_gene: NA
v_gene: TRBV6-1
j_gene: TRBJ2-1
abundance: NA
CDR3aa: CASSAFPGNEQFF
CDR3nt: TGTGCCAGCAGTGCGTTCCCGGGTAATGAGCAGTTCTTC

d_gene: TRBD1
v_gene: TRBV9
j_gene: TRBJ2-2
abundance: NA
CDR3aa: CASSVGVGQGMSNTGELFF
CDR3nt: TGTGCCAGCAGCGTAGGCGTGGGACAGGGTATGTCGAACACCGGGGAGCTGTTTTTT

d_gene: TRBD2
v_gene: TRBV11-1
j_gene: TRBJ2-7
abundance: NA
CDR3aa: CASSLLAGALAGTNEQYF
CDR3nt: TGTGCCAGCAGCTTATTGGCAGGCGCACTAGCGGGTACCAACGAGCAGTACTTC

d_gene: NA
v_gene: TRBV6-1
j_gene: TRBJ1-1
abundance: many
CDR3aa: CASSTSTAPLF
CDR3nt: NA

d_gene: NA
v_gene: TRBV19
j_gene: TRBJ1-5
abundance: few
CDR3aa: CASSSLRRNVHSNQPQHF
CDR3nt: TGTGCCAGTAGTTCACTCAGACGGAATGTCCATAGCAATCAGCCCCAGCATTTT

d_gene: NA
v_gene: TRBV9
j_gene: TRBJ2-1
abundance: NA
CDR3aa: CASSSGVSENEQFF
CDR3nt: TGTGCCAGCAGCTCCGGTGTTAGCGAGAATGAGCAGTTCTTC

d_gene: NA
v_gene: TRBV29-1
j_gene: TRBJ1-2
abundance: NA
CDR3aa: CSVNRAQGGYTF
CDR3nt: TGCAGCGTGAACAGGGCCCAGGGTGGCTACACCTTC

d_gene: NA
v_gene: TRBV11-2
j_gene: TRBJ2-3
abundance: NA
CDR3aa: CASSLSGRSTDTQYF
CDR3nt: TGTGCCAGCAGCTTATCCGGGCGATCAACAGATACGCAGTATTTT

d_gene: NA
v_gene: TRBV28
j_gene: TRBJ2-7
abundance: once
CDR3aa: CASSSPSSDYEQYF
CDR3nt: TGTGCCAGCAGCAGCCCCTCATCAGACTACGAGCAGTACTTC

d_gene: NA
v_gene: TRBV28
j_gene: TRBJ2-7
abundance: NA
CDR3aa: CASSLRGFSYEQYF
CDR3nt: TGTGCCAGCAGTTTACGCGGGTTTTCCTACGAGCAGTACTTC

d_gene: NA
v_gene: TRBV7-2
j_gene: TRBJ2-3
abundance: many
CDR3aa: CMESTDTQYF
CDR3nt: TGTATGGAGAGCACAGATACGCAGTATTTT

d_gene: TRBD1
v_gene: TRBV18
j_gene: TRBJ2-7
abundance: NA
CDR3aa: CASSPWDSPYEQYF
CDR3nt: TGTGCCAGCTCACCTTGGGACAGCCCCTACGAGCAGTACTTC

d_gene: TRBD1
v_gene: TRBV7-9
j_gene: TRBJ1-2
abundance: NA
CDR3aa: CASSFDGTGPLSTF
CDR3nt: TGTGCCAGCAGCTTTGACGGGACAGGGCCGCTTAGTACCTTC